This T cell receptor (beta chain) came from a study of blood T cells in healthy people across ages. As for this clonotype: The antigen is undetermined.

The authors ran a second PCR of about 6 to 11 cycles using a sample-barcoded 5' primer and a J-beta primer mix. TCRdb reanalysed the 5' RACE reads using MiXCR and keeps one entry per CDR3 protein. The sample lists around 800,000 distinct CDR3 sequences; about 46% were seen once. General observations from the study: Diversity figures based on one million T cells were deemed too low. There was no known CMV status for donors, so expanded clonotype changes were possibly confounded.

Germline CDR1 is MNHEY and CDR2 is SVGEGT. The CDR3 runs to 19 residues. V lost 6 bases to trimming and J lost 2 bases; unmatched junction nucleotides: 17. The clonotype was recovered from a man aged 80 or over in good health. The sample consisted of blood. This chain uses TRBV6-2 or TRBV6-3 with TRBJ1-5; 9 bases are a match to TRBD1. CDR3 coding DNA: TGTGCCAGCAGCTACCGACAGGGGACAGGGCTATTTCGCAATCAGCCCCAGCATTTT. Translated, it gives CASSYRQGTGLFRNQPQHF.